Below, 2 T cell receptor beta chains from the same sample are listed, as sequenced in a study of hypomethylating agent response in myelodysplastic syndrome. Repertoires were generated with immunoSEQ multiplex PCR, while TCRdb's copy carries only in-frame clones and drops some. In the table there are about 1,300 clones, around 82% of which are singletons. The input for sequencing was bone marrow, taken before or after starting hypomethylating agent treatment for myelodysplastic syndrome (not recorded which). All receptors come from a human donor with myelodysplastic syndrome.

This clone was recorded once. Other DNA sequences in the sample encode the same CDR3. The J gene is TRBJ1-1, the V gene TRBV29-1, with D tentatively TRBD1 (5 bases). This CDR3 region has 12 residues. V was clipped by 6 bases and J by 6 bases, with 14 bases between them. Germline lookup yields CDR1 SQVTM and CDR2 ANQGSEA. In nucleotides, the CDR3 is TGCAGCGTCCGGAGAACAGGTCCTGAAGCTTTCTTT. This encodes CSVRRTGPEAFF.

This chain connects TRBV6-5 to TRBJ2-7; D is perhaps TRBD2 (5 bases). Germline V gene lookup returns CDR1 MNHEY and CDR2 SVGAGI. This CDR3 region has 13 residues. Trimming pared 6 bases from V and 2 bases from J, leaving 11 bases between. The CDR3 here is CASSPDGTYEQYF. CDR3 coding DNA: TGTGCCAGCAGCCCCGACGGGACCTACGAGCAGTACTTC.